This T cell receptor beta chain was sequenced for a study of blood T cell repertoires in COVID-19. Across the whole study: The samples span acute and convalescent COVID-19 from the United States, Italy and Spain. Nucleic acid was either cDNA or gDNA, and it came from T cells, B-cell-depleted T cells, or PBMCs.

This CDR3 contains 19 residues. The V gene's germline CDR1 is SGHNT and CDR2 YENEEA. With 2 bases clipped from V and 5 bases from J, the junction kept 10 bases outside the gene matches. Per the study methods: Estimation of nucleated cell counts relied on the amplification of reference gene primers. The method was immunoSEQ multiplex PCR; TCRdb's version includes in-frame clones alone and lacks a portion of them. The DNA was the basis for D and trimming; V, J and clone size are from that table. The sample records around 150,000 clones, over 70% being singletons. Source material: PBMCs or T cells enriched from blood (not recorded which). The chain joins TRBV11-3 to TRBJ2-2; 14 nucleotides line up with TRBD2. The receptor was isolated from a man between 50 and 59 years old who had recovered from COVID-19. The CDR3 sequence: CASSLRLGLAGGKTGELFF. DNA of the CDR3: TGTGCCAGCAGCTTACGCCTAGGACTAGCGGGAGGAAAAACCGGGGAGCTGTTTTTT. Looking up the rest from reference TRBV11-3 and TRBJ2-2 gives the full variable domain: EAGVVQSPRYKIIEKKQPVAFWCNPISGHNTLYWYLQNLGQGPELLIRYENEEAVDDSQLPKDRFSAERLKGVDSTLKIQPAELGDSAVYLCASSLRLGLAGGKTGELFFGEGSRLTVL.